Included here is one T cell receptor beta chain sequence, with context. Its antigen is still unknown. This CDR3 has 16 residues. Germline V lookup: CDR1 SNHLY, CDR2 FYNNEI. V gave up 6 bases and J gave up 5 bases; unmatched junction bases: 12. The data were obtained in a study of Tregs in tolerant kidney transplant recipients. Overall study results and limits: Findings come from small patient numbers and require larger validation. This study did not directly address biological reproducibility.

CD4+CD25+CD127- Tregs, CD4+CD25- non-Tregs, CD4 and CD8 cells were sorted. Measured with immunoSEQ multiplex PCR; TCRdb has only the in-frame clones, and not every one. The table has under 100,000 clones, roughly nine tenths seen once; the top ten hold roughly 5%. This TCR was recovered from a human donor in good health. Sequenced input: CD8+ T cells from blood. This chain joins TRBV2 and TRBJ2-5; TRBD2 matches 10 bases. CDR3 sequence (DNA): TGTGCCAGCAGGAGTCGGGAGCGGGGGGGCTGGGAGACCCAGTACTTC. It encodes CASRSRERGGWETQYF.